This T cell receptor beta chain was sequenced for a study of Ad26.COV2.S vaccination and SARS-CoV-2 variants. Study-level findings and limits: Non-spike TCR breadth was similar in vaccine and placebo recipients. Ad26.COV2.S recipients had broader spike-specific TCRs (P = 0.0014). Using TCR breadth and depth analyses may have led to underestimated total T cell responses. The breadth of spike-specific CD8+ and CD4+ T cell responses after vaccination was reportedly substantial.

TCRdb's table, derived via immunoSEQ multiplex PCR, lists solely in-frame clones and lacks some. The profile covers about 350,000 clones, with 92% appearing a single time and about 3.9% taken by the ten largest. The CDR3 covers 17 residues. CDR1 is MGHRA and CDR2 is YSYEKL in the germline V gene. V dropped 0 bases and J dropped 2 bases, with 15 bases sitting between them. Concerning this clone: Its matching antigen is unknown.

The TCR was taken from a human donor who had recovered from COVID-19. The chain uses TRBV4-1 and TRBJ2-3; the D gene is possibly TRBD1 (5 bases). The starting material was peripheral blood, obtained after recovery from COVID-19. CDR3 in amino acids: CASSQDNRGPYTDTQYF. In DNA, the CDR3 is TGCGCCAGCAGCCAAGATAATAGGGGTCCCTACACAGATACGCAGTATTTT.